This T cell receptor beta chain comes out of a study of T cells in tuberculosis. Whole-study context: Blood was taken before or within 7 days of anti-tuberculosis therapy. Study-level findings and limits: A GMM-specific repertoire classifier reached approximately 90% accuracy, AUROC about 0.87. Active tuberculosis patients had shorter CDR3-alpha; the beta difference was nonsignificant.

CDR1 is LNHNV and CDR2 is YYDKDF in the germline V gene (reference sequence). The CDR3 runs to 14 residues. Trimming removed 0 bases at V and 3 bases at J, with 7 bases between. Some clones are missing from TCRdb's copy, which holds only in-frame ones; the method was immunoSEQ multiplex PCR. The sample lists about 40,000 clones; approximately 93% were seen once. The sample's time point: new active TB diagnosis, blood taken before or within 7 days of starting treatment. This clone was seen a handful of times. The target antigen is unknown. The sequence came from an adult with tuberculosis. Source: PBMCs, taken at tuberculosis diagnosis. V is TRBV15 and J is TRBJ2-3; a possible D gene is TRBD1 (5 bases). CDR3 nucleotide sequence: TGTGCCACCAGCAGAGATCCAGGGACAGATACGCAGTATTTT. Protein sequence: CATSRDPGTDTQYF.